These 10 T cell receptor beta chains were sequenced from one sample in a study of PD-1 blockade in mismatch repair-deficient tumors. Using immunoSEQ multiplex PCR, the repertoire was profiled, and TCRdb retains in-frame clones only, with some absent. This table holds around 68,000 clones, roughly 80% found once. This specimen consisted of peripheral blood, obtained 2 weeks after starting pembrolizumab. The receptors shown here come from an adult with mismatch repair-deficient cancer.

The chain employs TRBV5-6 and TRBJ2-1; 13 nucleotides agree with TRBD2. The CDR3 has 17 amino acids. The J segment lost 8 bases and the V segment lost 3 bases, leaving 11 bases of the junction unmatched. The germline V gene has CDR1 SGHDT and CDR2 YYEEEE. Here the CDR3 DNA reads TGTGCCAGCAGCTGGGGACTAGCGGGAAGTACGGCCTATGAGCAGTTCTTC. Translation gives CASSWGLAGSTAYEQFF.

The genes are TRBV7-2 and TRBJ1-1, with TRBD1 as a possible D gene (5 bases). The CDR3 consists of 14 residues. Germline assignment: CDR1 SGHTA and CDR2 FQGNSA. Trimming took off 4 bases at V and 2 bases at J, with 11 bases between the two ends. The CDR3 nucleotides are TGTGCCAGCAGCTCCCTGGGGCATAACACTGAAGCTTTCTTT. Protein: CASSSLGHNTEAFF.

V gene TRBV7-2 combines with J gene TRBJ2-1, with 8 bases that match TRBD1. In germline, CDR1 is SGHTA, CDR2 FQGNSA. This CDR3 has 15 amino acids. V was pared by 3 bases and J by 2 bases, with 3 bases of the junction left unmatched. The CDR3 reads CASSFGQGTYNEQFF. The CDR3 nucleotides read TGTGCCAGCAGCTTCGGACAGGGAACCTACAATGAGCAGTTCTTC.

This clone has a single count. The chain links TRBV7-9 to TRBJ2-7, with D perhaps TRBD1 or TRBD2 (5 bases each). The CDR3 is 16 amino acids. Trimming took off 5 bases at V and 0 bases at J, with 17 bases between the two ends. Germline-derived CDR1 and CDR2 are SEHNR and FQNEAQ (reference sequence). DNA of the CDR3: TGTGCCAGCAGCCGCACCGGGACGGTAAGCTCCTACGAGCAGTACTTC. The encoded protein is CASSRTGTVSSYEQYF.

The chain joins TRBV11-2 to TRBJ2-7; D unresolved. This CDR3 spans 16 amino acids. V lost 0 bases to trimming and J lost 0 bases, with 12 bases between them. Germline CDR1 SGHAT, CDR2 FQNNGV. The CDR3 region is CASSLDPAASSYEQYF. CDR3 nucleotide sequence: TGTGCCAGCAGCTTAGATCCGGCCGCTAGCTCCTACGAGCAGTACTTC.

This chain connects TRBV27 to TRBJ2-2; TRBD1 might be the D (8 bases). Deletions cut 3 bases from V and 6 bases from J, with 14 bases between. Germline CDR1 MNHEY, CDR2 SMNVEV (reference sequence). This CDR3 contains 15 residues. Here the CDR3 DNA reads TGTGCCAGCAGTTTCGGACAGGGAGGGGCCGGGGAGCTGTTTTTT. Its protein product is CASSFGQGGAGELFF.

The chain has TRBV19 and TRBJ1-1, with a tentative D call TRBD1 (6 bases). The CDR3 runs 15 residues. The germline V gene encodes CDR1 LNHDA and CDR2 SQIVND (reference sequence). Trimming removed 7 bases at V and 4 bases at J, with 19 bases between. The CDR3 is CASTPLQGIITEAFF. CDR3 nucleotides: TGTGCCAGTACCCCCTTACAGGGTATTATCACTGAAGCTTTCTTT.

V and J are TRBV5-6 and TRBJ2-1; 7 nucleotides match TRBD1. This CDR3 is built from 15 residues. CDR1 and CDR2 from the germline V gene are SGHDT and YYEEEE. V lost 2 bases and J lost 3; bases outside the gene matches: 5. The CDR3 DNA reads TGTGCCAGCAGCTTAGACAGGGTTTTCTACAATGAGCAGTTCTTC. Translating it yields CASSLDRVFYNEQFF.

A few counts support this clone. The chain combines TRBV20-1 with TRBJ1-2; D is unclear. The CDR3 consists of 11 residues. Germline V gene lookup returns CDR1 DFQATT and CDR2 SNEGSKA (reference sequence). With 5 bases removed from V and 5 bases from J, the gap between germline ends came to 9 bases. The CDR3 here is CSAADMYGYTF. Here the CDR3 DNA reads TGCAGTGCTGCCGACATGTATGGCTACACCTTC.

This rearrangement joins TRBV5-1 to TRBJ2-7, with D unresolved. V shed 1 base and J shed 2 bases, with 13 bases lying between them. This CDR3 spans 15 amino acids. CDR1 is SGHRS, CDR2 YFSETQ, per germline. Here the CDR3 reads CASSLTQDHTYEQYF. DNA for the CDR3: TGCGCCAGCAGCTTGACCCAGGACCACACCTACGAGCAGTACTTC.